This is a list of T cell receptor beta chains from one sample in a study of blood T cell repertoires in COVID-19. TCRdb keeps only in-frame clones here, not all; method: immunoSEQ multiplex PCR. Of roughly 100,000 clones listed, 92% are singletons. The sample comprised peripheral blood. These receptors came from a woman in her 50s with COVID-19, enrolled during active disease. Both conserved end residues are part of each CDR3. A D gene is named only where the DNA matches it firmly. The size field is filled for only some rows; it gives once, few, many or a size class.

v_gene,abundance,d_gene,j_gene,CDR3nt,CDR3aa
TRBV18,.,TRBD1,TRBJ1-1,TGTGCCAGCTCCCCAGACAGGGCGATGCCTGAAGCTTTCTTT,CASSPDRAMPEAFF
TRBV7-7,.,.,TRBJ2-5,TGTGCCAGCAGCCCGAATACAGGGGGGGGAGAGACCCAGTACTTC,CASSPNTGGGETQYF
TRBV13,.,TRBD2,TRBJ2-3,TGTGCCAGCAGCTGGACTAGCGGGGGGGGCACAGATACGCAGTATTTT,CASSWTSGGGTDTQYF
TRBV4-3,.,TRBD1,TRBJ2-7,TGCGCCAGCAGCCAGGAGGGGACAGGGTACAACGAGCAGTACTTC,CASSQEGTGYNEQYF
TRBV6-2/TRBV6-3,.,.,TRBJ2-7,TGTGCCAGCAGCTTCCTCTATGTTAAGGAGCAGTACTTC,CASSFLYVKEQYF
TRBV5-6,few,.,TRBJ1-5,TGTGCCAGCAGCTTGGGAGGTCGGCAGCCCCAGCATTTT,CASSLGGRQPQHF
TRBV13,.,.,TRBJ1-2,TGTGCCAGCAGCGTGACAGGTGCCTACACCTTC,CASSVTGAYTF
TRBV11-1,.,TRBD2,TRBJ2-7,TGTGCCAGCAGCTTAGGGACTAGAAGGGACGAGCAGTACTTC,CASSLGTRRDEQYF
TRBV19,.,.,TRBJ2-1,TGTGCCAGTAGTATGGTGGCAGGGGATTTGAATGAGCAGTTCTTC,CASSMVAGDLNEQFF
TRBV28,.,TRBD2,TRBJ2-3,TGTGCCAGCAGTTTATGGCGGGGGGGCCCGACAGATACGCAGTATTTT,CASSLWRGGPTDTQYF
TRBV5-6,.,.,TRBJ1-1,TGTGCCAGCAGCCACCTGAGATTAAACACTGAAGCTTTCTTT,CASSHLRLNTEAFF
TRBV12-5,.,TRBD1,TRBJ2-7,TGTGCTAGTGCAGCCGGGACAGGGGCGACTTCTGGCTACGAGCAGTACTTC,CASAAGTGATSGYEQYF
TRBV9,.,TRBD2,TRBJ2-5,TGTGCCAGCAGCGTAGGAATGTTGCGGGGGGGCTTAGAGACCCAGTACTTC,CASSVGMLRGGLETQYF
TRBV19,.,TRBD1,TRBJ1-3,TGTGCCAGCGGACAGGGAGCTGGAAACATCATATATTTT,CASGQGAGNIIYF
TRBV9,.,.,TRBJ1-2,TGTGCCAGCAGCCCCGGGACACGAGATGGCTACACCTTC,CASSPGTRDGYTF
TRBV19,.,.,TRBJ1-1,TGTGCCAGTAGTATCAGGGGCATGAACACTGAAGCTTTCTTT,CASSIRGMNTEAFF
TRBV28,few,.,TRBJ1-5,TGTGCCAGCACTTATGGGGGGTATAGCAATCAGCCCCAGCATTTT,CASTYGGYSNQPQHF
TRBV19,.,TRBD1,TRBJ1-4,TGTGCCAGTCGCACCGGGACAGGGGGCACCCTTAATGAAAAACTGTTTTTT,CASRTGTGGTLNEKLFF
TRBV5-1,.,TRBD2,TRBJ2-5,TGCGCCAGCAGCTCGGTACTAGCGAAAGAGACCCAGTACTTC,CASSSVLAKETQYF
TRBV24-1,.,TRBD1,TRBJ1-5,TGTGCCACCAGTGATTCTTGGGACAGGGAAAATCAGCCCCAGCATTTT,CATSDSWDRENQPQHF
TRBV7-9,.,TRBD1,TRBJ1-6,TGTGCCAGCAGCGAAACAGGGGGCCGGCGGTCACCCCTCCACTTT,CASSETGGRRSPLHF
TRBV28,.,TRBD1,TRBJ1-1,TGTGCCAGCAGTGCCCGGACAGGGCGCACTGAAGCTTTCTTT,CASSARTGRTEAFF
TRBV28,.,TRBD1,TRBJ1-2,TGTGCCAGCAGTCCGCTTATAGACAGGGGCCTCAACTATGGCTACACCTTC,CASSPLIDRGLNYGYTF
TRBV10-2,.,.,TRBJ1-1,TGCGCCAGCAGTCTGACAGGGAACACTGAAGCTTTCTTT,CASSLTGNTEAFF
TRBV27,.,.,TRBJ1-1,TGTGCCAGCAGTTTTCAGACAGTGGGTGAAGCTTTCTTT,CASSFQTVGEAFF
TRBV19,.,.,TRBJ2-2,TGTGCCAGTAGTATACCGGGGGGCGCAGGAGCGTTTGCCGGGGAGCTGTTTTTT,CASSIPGGAGAFAGELFF
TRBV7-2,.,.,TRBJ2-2,TGTGCCAGCAGCACACAGTGGGGAGAAACCGGGGAGCTGTTTTTT,CASSTQWGETGELFF
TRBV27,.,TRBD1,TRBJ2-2,TGTGCCAGTTGGACAGGCAACACCGGGGAGCTGTTTTTT,CASWTGNTGELFF
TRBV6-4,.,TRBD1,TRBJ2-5,TGTGCCAGCAGTGACCCACAGGGGGCTGGAGAGACCCAGTACTTC,CASSDPQGAGETQYF
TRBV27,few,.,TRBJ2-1,TGTGCCAGCACCAACGGGGTGGGGAACTCCTACAATGAGCAGTTCTTC,CASTNGVGNSYNEQFF
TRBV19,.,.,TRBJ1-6,TGTGCCAGTAGTCCCCCAAGGAGCTCCTATAATTCACCCCTCCACTTT,CASSPPRSSYNSPLHF
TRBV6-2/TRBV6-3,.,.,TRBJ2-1,TGTGCCAGCAGTTACTCGGGCGCCGACAATGAGCAGTTCTTC,CASSYSGADNEQFF
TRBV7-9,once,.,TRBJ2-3,TGTGCCAGCAGCCGTCGACTAGCAGATACGCAGTATTTT,CASSRRLADTQYF
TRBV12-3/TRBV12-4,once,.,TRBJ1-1,TGTGCCAGCAGTTTTGACAGGAAGGCTTTCTTT,CASSFDRKAFF
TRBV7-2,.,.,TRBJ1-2,TGTGCCAGCAGCAAATCCCAGGGGCTGAGCTACACCTTC,CASSKSQGLSYTF
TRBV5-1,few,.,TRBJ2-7,TGCGCCAGCAGCTTGAATTCAGGGTCCTACGAGCAGTACTTC,CASSLNSGSYEQYF
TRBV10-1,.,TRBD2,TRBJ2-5,TGCGCCAGCAGTGACCCGTCTAGCGGGGTGGGGCAAGAGACCCAGTACTTC,CASSDPSSGVGQETQYF
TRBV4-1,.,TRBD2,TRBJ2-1,TGCGCCAGCAGCACAAGTTCCAGCGGGGGGGCTAGGGAGCAGTTCTTC,CASSTSSSGGAREQFF
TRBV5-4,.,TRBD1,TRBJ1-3,TGTGCCAGCAGCTCGGGGGGACAGGGCTCTGGAAACACCATATATTTT,CASSSGGQGSGNTIYF
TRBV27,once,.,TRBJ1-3,TGTGCCAGCAGTTTAAGGGGCCCGACGCCTGGAAACACCATATATTTT,CASSLRGPTPGNTIYF
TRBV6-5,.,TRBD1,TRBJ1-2,TGTGCCAGCAGAGGACAGGGGGACGATGGCTACACCTTC,CASRGQGDDGYTF
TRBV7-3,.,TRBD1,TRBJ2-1,TGTGCCAGCAGCTCCCATCGGACAGGGATCGATGAGCAGTTCTTC,CASSSHRTGIDEQFF
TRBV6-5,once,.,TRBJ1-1,TGTGCCAGCAGGCGTGGGGGGGGGACTGAAGCTTTCTTT,CASRRGGGTEAFF
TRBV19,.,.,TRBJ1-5,TGTGCCAGTAGTAAAGGGGGGGCTGGCAATCAGCCCCAGCATTTT,CASSKGGAGNQPQHF
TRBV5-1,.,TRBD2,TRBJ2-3,TGCGCCAGCAGCTCATTAAGCGGGGGATCGACAGATACGCAGTATTTT,CASSSLSGGSTDTQYF
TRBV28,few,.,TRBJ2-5,TGTGCCAGCGGAATCAGGGATGCGACCCAGTACTTC,CASGIRDATQYF
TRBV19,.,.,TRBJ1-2,TGTGCCAGTAGTATAGGGCCTCACTACACCTTC,CASSIGPHYTF
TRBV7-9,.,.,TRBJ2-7,TGTGCCAGCAGCTTGGGCGCCTCCTACGAGCAGTACTTC,CASSLGASYEQYF
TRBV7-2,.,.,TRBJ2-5,TGTGCCAGCAGCTTAGGTGGTGACCGTCGGGGGACCCAGTACTTC,CASSLGGDRRGTQYF
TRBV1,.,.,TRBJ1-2,TGCACCAGCAGCCTTAAACCCGGGACAGGGGGCAGGTATGGCTACACCTTC,CTSSLKPGTGGRYGYTF
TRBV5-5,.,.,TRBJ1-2,TGTGCCAGCTTAGCTTGGGTCGACAGTAACTATGGCTACACCTTC,CASLAWVDSNYGYTF
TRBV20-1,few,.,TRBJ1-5,TGCAGTGTCAATAGCAATCAGCCCCAGCATTTT,CSVNSNQPQHF
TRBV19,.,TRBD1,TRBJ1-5,TGTGCCAGTAGAATCCAGACAGGGGTCAATCAGCCCCAGCATTTT,CASRIQTGVNQPQHF